Described below is a single T cell receptor (beta chain) sequence and its context. This entry comes from a study of neoadjuvant anti-PD-1 for oral cavity cancer. Study-wide context: Patients without progression got a fourth dose around day 43.

TCRdb keeps only in-frame clones here, not all; method: immunoSEQ multiplex PCR. The sample holds 15,000 to 20,000 clones, around 64% seen once. This CDR3 region has 15 residues. The V gene's germline CDR1 is SGDLS and CDR2 YYNGEE. Trimming stripped 3 bases from V and 0 bases from J, with 11 bases between. Patients were newly diagnosed with stage II-IVA oral cavity squamous cell carcinoma without prior systemic or radiation treatment. The patients had HPV-negative, locally advanced oral cavity squamous cell carcinoma. This sequence joins TRBV9 and TRBJ2-3; perhaps D is TRBD1 or TRBD2 (5 bases each). The TCR sequence derives from a person aged 40 to 85 with oral cavity squamous cell carcinoma. Sequenced here: PBMCs, sampled before nivolumab (anti-PD-1) treatment. The CDR3 spells CASSGDRTSTDTQYF. As DNA, the CDR3 is TGTGCCAGCAGCGGGGACCGTACTAGCACAGATACGCAGTATTTT.